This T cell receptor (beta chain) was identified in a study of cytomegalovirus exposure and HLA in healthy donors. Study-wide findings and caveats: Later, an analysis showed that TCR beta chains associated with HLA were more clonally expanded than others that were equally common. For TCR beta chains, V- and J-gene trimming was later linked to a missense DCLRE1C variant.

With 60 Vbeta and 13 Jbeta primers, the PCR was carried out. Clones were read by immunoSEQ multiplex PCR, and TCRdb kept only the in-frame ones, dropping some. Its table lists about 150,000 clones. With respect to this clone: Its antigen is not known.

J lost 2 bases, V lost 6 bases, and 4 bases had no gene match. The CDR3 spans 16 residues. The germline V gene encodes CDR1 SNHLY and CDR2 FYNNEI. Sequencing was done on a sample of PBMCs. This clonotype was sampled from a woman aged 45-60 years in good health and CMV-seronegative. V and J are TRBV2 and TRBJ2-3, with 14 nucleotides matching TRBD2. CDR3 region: CASRGLAGDLTDTQYF. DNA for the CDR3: TGTGCCAGCAGGGGACTAGCGGGGGACCTCACAGATACGCAGTATTTT.